A selection of T cell receptor beta chains follows, all from one sample in a study of tumor and adjacent non-tumor tissue in lung cancer. TCRdb passed the multiplex PCR reads through MiXCR, listing each CDR3 protein once. The sample lists about 75,000 distinct CDR3 sequences, 60% to 85% occurring once. What was sequenced was lung tumor tissue. The receptors stem from a woman aged 50 to 60 with non-small cell lung cancer. Both conserved end residues are part of each CDR3. Each record gives: clone size, J gene, D gene, V gene, CDR3 DNA, CDR3 protein. A D gene is named only where the DNA matches it firmly. Not every row has a clone size; where given, it reads once, few, many or a size class.

>-|TRBJ2-5|TRBD1|TRBV29-1
TGCAGCGTTGAAGATCCCAGGACAGGGCAAAGAGGGACCCAGTACTTC
CSVEDPRTGQRGTQYF
>-|TRBJ2-7|TRBD2|TRBV6-6
TGTGCCAGCACTACCGGGACTAGTTACTACGAGCAGTACTTC
CASTTGTSYYEQYF
>-|TRBJ1-4|-|TRBV6-5
TGTACTAGCAGCCATCTTAATCCCGGGGGCTCTAATGAAAAACTGTTTTTT
CTSSHLNPGGSNEKLFF
>-|TRBJ1-6|-|TRBV5-6
TGTGCCAGGAGCTTGCAACAGGCCAATTCACTCCTCCACTTT
CARSLQQANSLLHF
>once|TRBJ1-4|-|TRBV20-1
TGCAGTGCTGGAGGGAGGGAAAAAGTGTTTTTT
CSAGGREKVFF
>-|TRBJ2-5|-|TRBV29-1
TGCAGCGTCGCCGGGACTGGGGGTTTGGGGGTGACTCAGTACTTC
CSVAGTGGLGVTQYF
>-|TRBJ2-7|TRBD1|TRBV29-1
TGCAGTGTCAGGTTGGCCGGGACAGGGGTGAGCGAGCAGTACTTC
CSVRLAGTGVSEQYF
>many|TRBJ1-1|-|TRBV10-1
TGCGCCAGCAGTGACGAGGGCTGGACTGAAGCTTTCTTT
CASSDEGWTEAFF
>few|TRBJ1-1|-|TRBV13
TGTGCCAGCAGCTTGGGACACTTGAACATTGAAGCTTTATTT
CASSLGHLNIEALF
>once|TRBJ1-2|TRBD1|TRBV25-1
TGTGCCAGTAGTGACAGGACAGGGGGAATGGTCTATGGCTACACCTTC
CASSDRTGGMVYGYTF
>-|TRBJ2-4|-|TRBV12-3/TRBV12-4
TGTGCCGGCAGCACCGACGGGACGGAAAACATTCAGTACTTC
CAGSTDGTENIQYF
>once|TRBJ2-1|TRBD2|TRBV29-1
TGCAGCGTTGTACGGGGACTAGCTGACGATGAGCAGCTCTTC
CSVVRGLADDEQLF
>-|TRBJ1-4|-|TRBV10-2
TGCGCCAGCAGTGATTTTGGGGATCGGAACGAAAAACCGTTTTTT
CASSDFGDRNEKPFF
>many|TRBJ2-7|-|TRBV5-1
TGCGCCATCCCGACAGGCTCCTACGAGCAGTACTTC
CAIPTGSYEQYF
>-|TRBJ1-2|-|TRBV6-5
TGTGCCAGCAGTTATTCGCGTCAGGATAGTGGCTACACCTTC
CASSYSRQDSGYTF
>few|TRBJ2-2|-|TRBV7-9
TGTGCCAGCAGCTCCGGGACCCTCAACACCGGGGAGCTGTTTTTT
CASSSGTLNTGELFF
>many|TRBJ2-5|-|TRBV20-1
TGCAGTGCTAGAGGCTACGAGACCCAGTACTTC
CSARGYETQYF
>-|TRBJ2-5|-|TRBV6-6
TGTGCCAGCAGTCCTCCAGACCCAGATGGGGAGACCCAGTACTTC
CASSPPDPDGETQYF
>-|TRBJ2-5|TRBD2|TRBV6-2/TRBV6-3
TGCACCAGCAGTCCGGGGGGTCTGGAAGAGACCCAGTACTTC
CTSSPGGLEETQYF
>-|TRBJ2-4|TRBD2|TRBV19
TGTGCCAGTACTTTCCCAGTTAGCGGGAGCATTCAGTACTTC
CASTFPVSGSIQYF
>few|TRBJ2-7|-|TRBV2
TGTGCCAGCAGTGAATATAGCGGTACCTACGAGCAGTACTTC
CASSEYSGTYEQYF
>once|TRBJ2-1|-|TRBV4-2
TGTGGCAGGAGCCAAGGGGGTAGCGGAGACCACAATGAGCAATTCTTC
CGRSQGGSGDHNEQFF
>many|TRBJ2-5|TRBD2|TRBV4-2
TGTGCCAGCAGCCAAGAAGGGAAACTAGCGGTGTACCAAGAGACCCAGTACTTC
CASSQEGKLAVYQETQYF
>-|TRBJ1-5|TRBD1|TRBV4-1
TGTGCCGGCAGCCAAACGGGACAGGCGAATCAGCCCCAGCATTTT
CAGSQTGQANQPQHF
>-|TRBJ2-1|-|TRBV5-1
TGTGCCAGCAGCCAGGGCGGGACGGCGTTGGGTAAGCAGTTCTTC
CASSQGGTALGKQFF
>medium-sized|TRBJ2-7|-|TRBV11-2
TGTGCCAGCAGCTTGATTGGTAATAAGAGGGCCTCCTACGAGCAGTACTTC
CASSLIGNKRASYEQYF
>-|TRBJ2-7|-|TRBV6-5
TGTGCCAGCAGACCCCCTCGGACAGTGTCCTACGATCAGTACTTC
CASRPPRTVSYDQYF
>-|TRBJ2-5|-|TRBV12-3/TRBV12-4
TGTGCCAGCAGTTTAGCCATCGGAACCCAGTACTTC
CASSLAIGTQYF
>-|TRBJ2-1|-|TRBV19
TGTGCCAGTAGGGTAAGACAGGAGCAGTTCTTC
CASRVRQEQFF
>-|TRBJ2-1|TRBD2|TRBV10-3
TGTGCCACAGGCCGAGAACTAGCGTCCTACGAGCAGTTCTTC
CATGRELASYEQFF
>-|TRBJ1-5|-|TRBV11-2
TGTGCCAGCGGTTTAGATCTGGTAGCAGATACGCAGCATTTT
CASGLDLVADTQHF
>-|TRBJ2-7|-|TRBV6-1
TGTACCAGCAGTACTATCCTCGGGCAGCAGTACTTC
CTSSTILGQQYF
>-|TRBJ2-7|TRBD2|TRBV11-1
TGTGCCAGCAGCTTGAATCCGGGACTAACCTATGAGCGGTACTTC
CASSLNPGLTYERYF
>-|TRBJ1-4|TRBD1|TRBV12-3/TRBV12-4
TGTGCCAGCAGTCGGGCAGGGGGCGAAAAGCTGTTTTTT
CASSRAGGEKLFF
>once|TRBJ1-1|-|TRBV6-2/TRBV6-3
TGTGCCATCAGTTGCTCGAGTGACAGGATCGTTTTCTTT
CAISCSSDRIVFF
>-|TRBJ2-2|-|TRBV18
TGTGCCAGCTCACCACCGGGCCCATACACCGGGGAGCTGTTTTTT
CASSPPGPYTGELFF
>many|TRBJ2-1|TRBD2|TRBV28
TGTGCCAGTGGACTAGCGGGAGCCTATGAGCAGTTCTTC
CASGLAGAYEQFF
>-|TRBJ2-1|TRBD2|TRBV11-2
TGTGTCAGCAGCGCAGGGGGGCTAGCGGGACTAGGTGAGCATTTCTTC
CVSSAGGLAGLGEHFF
>-|TRBJ2-7|-|TRBV11-1
TGTGTCAGCAGCGACCCCTGGACTAATGAACTCGGGGAACAGTACTTC
CVSSDPWTNELGEQYF
>-|TRBJ1-2|TRBD1|TRBV10-3
TGTGCCATCAGCGGGACAGACAGGGGGTATAGCTACACCTTC
CAISGTDRGYSYTF
>-|TRBJ2-5|TRBD2|TRBV7-8
TGTGCCATCAGCTTAGACCGGACGGGAGGGTCGGAAGAGACCCAGCACTTC
CAISLDRTGGSEETQHF
>-|TRBJ2-1|-|TRBV12-3/TRBV12-4
TGTACCAGCACCGTAGTGGGGGAGCAGTTCTTC
CTSTVVGEQFF
>once|TRBJ2-3|TRBD2|TRBV28
TGTGCCAGCAGTGTCCCTAGCGGCCTCACAGATAAGCAGTATTTT
CASSVPSGLTDKQYF
>-|TRBJ2-7|-|TRBV28
TGTGCCAGCAGTTTCTCACGACGAAGCTACTACGAGCAGTATTTC
CASSFSRRSYYEQYF
>-|TRBJ1-5|-|TRBV10-3
TGTGCCATCAGTGCTTCCGCCGGATTCAGTCATCAGCCCCAGCATTTT
CAISASAGFSHQPQHF
>-|TRBJ2-1|-|TRBV10-3
TGTGCCATCAGATCACAAAATCTAGCAGGAAGGCCGAATGAGCAGTTCTTC
CAIRSQNLAGRPNEQFF
>-|TRBJ2-1|TRBD2|TRBV28
TGTGTCAGCAGTACCACTGGGACTAGGGTCGAACTTGGGCAGTTCTTC
CVSSTTGTRVELGQFF
>few|TRBJ1-5|-|TRBV28
TGTGCCAGTAGTTTAGCCCGACAGCCTGATAGCAATCAGTCCCAACATTTT
CASSLARQPDSNQSQHF
>-|TRBJ2-7|-|TRBV11-2
TGTGCCAGGAGCTTAGTTACCGGGACGTACGAGCAATACTTC
CARSLVTGTYEQYF
>-|TRBJ2-1|-|TRBV11-2
TGTGCCAGCAACTTTGGTAGTACCGACAATGAGCAGTTCTTC
CASNFGSTDNEQFF
>-|TRBJ2-1|-|TRBV29-1
TGCAGCGTTGAATGCAGGGGCTCCTACAATAAGCAGTTCTTC
CSVECRGSYNKQFF
>-|TRBJ2-3|-|TRBV28
TGTGCCGGAGCTCGGCGGGGCACAGATATGCAGTATTTT
CAGARRGTDMQYF
>-|TRBJ2-3|TRBD2|TRBV7-9
TGTGCCAGCACCTTACTAGCGGGAGGGCCGGGAGATACGCAGTATTTT
CASTLLAGGPGDTQYF